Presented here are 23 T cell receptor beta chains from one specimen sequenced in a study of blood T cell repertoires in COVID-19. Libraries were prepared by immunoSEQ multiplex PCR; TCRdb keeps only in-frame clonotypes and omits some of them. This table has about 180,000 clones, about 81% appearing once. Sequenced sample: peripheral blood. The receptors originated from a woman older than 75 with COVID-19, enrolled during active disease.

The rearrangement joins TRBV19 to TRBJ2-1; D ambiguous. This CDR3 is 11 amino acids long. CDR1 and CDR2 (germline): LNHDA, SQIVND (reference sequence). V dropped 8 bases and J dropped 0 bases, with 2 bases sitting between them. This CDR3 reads CASLSYNEQFF. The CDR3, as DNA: TGTGCCAGTCTCTCCTACAATGAGCAGTTCTTC.

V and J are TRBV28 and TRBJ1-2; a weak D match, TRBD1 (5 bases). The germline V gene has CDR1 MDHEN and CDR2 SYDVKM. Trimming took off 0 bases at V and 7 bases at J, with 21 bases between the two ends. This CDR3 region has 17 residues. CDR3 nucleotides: TGTGCCAGCAGTTTATGGCAGAGTATCCAGGCCGGGGGTGGCTACACCTTC. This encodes CASSLWQSIQAGGGYTF.

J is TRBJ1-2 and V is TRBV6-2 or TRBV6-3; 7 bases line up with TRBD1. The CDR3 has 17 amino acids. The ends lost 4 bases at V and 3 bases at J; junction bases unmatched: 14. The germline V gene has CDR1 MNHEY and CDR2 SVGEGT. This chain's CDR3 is CASSSGTDPTTYYGYTF. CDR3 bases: TGTGCCAGCAGTTCTGGGACAGACCCCACGACCTACTATGGCTACACCTTC.

Here the CDR3 DNA reads TGTGCTGGGACAGTCTATAGCAATCAGCCCCAGCATTTT. Translation gives CAGTVYSNQPQHF. The chain links TRBV2 to TRBJ1-5; 7 nucleotides line up with TRBD1. CDR1 SNHLY and CDR2 FYNNEI come from the germline V gene. The CDR3 length is 13 residues.

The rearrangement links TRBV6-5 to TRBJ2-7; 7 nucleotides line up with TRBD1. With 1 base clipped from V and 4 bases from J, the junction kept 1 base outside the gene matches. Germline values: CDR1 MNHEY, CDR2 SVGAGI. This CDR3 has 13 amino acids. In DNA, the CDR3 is TGTGCCAGCAGTTACTACAGGGGATACGAGCAGTACTTC. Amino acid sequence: CASSYYRGYEQYF.

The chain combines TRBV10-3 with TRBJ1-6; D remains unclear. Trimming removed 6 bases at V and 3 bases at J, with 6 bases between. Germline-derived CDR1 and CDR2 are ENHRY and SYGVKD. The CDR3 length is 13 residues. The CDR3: CAIRDNYNSPLHF. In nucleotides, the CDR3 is TGTGCCATCAGAGACAACTATAATTCACCCCTCCACTTT.

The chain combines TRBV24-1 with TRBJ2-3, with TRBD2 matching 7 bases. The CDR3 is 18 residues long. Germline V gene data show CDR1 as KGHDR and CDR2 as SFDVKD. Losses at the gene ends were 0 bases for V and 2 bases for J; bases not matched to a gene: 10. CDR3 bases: TGTGCCACCAGTGATTTGACCCACTCTAGCGGCAACACAGATACGCAGTATTTT. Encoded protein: CATSDLTHSSGNTDTQYF.

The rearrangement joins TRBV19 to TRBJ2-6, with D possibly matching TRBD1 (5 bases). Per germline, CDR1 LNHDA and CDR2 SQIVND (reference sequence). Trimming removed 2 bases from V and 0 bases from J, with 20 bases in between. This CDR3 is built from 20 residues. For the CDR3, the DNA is TGTGCCAGTAGTATACTTGTTTTGAACAGGTACTTCTCTGGGGCCAACGTCCTGACTTTC. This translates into CASSILVLNRYFSGANVLTF.

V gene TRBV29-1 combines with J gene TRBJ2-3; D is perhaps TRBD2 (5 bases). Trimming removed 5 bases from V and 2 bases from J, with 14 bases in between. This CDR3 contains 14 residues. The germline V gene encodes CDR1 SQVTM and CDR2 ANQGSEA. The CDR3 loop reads CSVLPSKTTDTQYF. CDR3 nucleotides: TGCAGCGTTCTGCCTAGCAAAACCACAGATACGCAGTATTTT.

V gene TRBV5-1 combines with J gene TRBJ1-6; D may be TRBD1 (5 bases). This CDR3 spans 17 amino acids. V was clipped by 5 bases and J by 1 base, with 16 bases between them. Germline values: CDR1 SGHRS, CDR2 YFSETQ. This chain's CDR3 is CASRWTGVESYNSPLHF. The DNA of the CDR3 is TGCGCCAGCAGATGGACGGGGGTGGAATCCTATAATTCACCCCTCCACTTT.

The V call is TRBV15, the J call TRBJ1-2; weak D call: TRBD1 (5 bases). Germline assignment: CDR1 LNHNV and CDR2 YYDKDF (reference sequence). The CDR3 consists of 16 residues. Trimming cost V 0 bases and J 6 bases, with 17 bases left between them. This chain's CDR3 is CATSRDNRQPSHGYTF. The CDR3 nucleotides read TGTGCCACCAGCAGAGATAATAGACAGCCATCCCATGGCTACACCTTC.

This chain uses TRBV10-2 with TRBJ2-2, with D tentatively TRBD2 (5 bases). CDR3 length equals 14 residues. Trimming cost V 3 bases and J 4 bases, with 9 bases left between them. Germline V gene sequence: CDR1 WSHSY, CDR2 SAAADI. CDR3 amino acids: CASSELGSTGELFF. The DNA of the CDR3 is TGCGCCAGCAGTGAATTGGGGAGCACCGGGGAGCTGTTTTTT.

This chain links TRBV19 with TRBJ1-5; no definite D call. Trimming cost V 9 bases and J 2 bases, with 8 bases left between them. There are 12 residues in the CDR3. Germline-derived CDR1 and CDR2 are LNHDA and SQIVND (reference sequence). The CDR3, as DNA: TGTGCCAGCAACAGAGGCAATCAGCCCCAGCATTTT. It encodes CASNRGNQPQHF.

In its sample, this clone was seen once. The CDR3, as DNA: TGTGCCATCAGCGGGGGACAGGGGCTCTACGAGCAGTACTTC. It yields the protein CAISGGQGLYEQYF. V is TRBV10-3 and J is TRBJ2-7; 10 bases fit TRBD1. The germline V gene encodes CDR1 ENHRY and CDR2 SYGVKD. The V gene end was trimmed by 6 bases and the J gene end by 3 bases; junction bases not matched to a gene: 5. CDR3 length equals 14 residues.

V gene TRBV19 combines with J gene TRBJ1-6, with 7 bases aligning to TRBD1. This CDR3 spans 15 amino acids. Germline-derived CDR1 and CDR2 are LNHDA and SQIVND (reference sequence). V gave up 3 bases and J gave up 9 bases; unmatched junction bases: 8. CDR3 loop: CASSIGDRVTSPLHF. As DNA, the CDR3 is TGTGCCAGTAGTATCGGGGACAGAGTGACTTCACCCCTCCACTTT.

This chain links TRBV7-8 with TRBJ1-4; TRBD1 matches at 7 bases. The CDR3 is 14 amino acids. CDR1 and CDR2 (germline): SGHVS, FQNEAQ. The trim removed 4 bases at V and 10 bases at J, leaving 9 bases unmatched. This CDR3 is CASSSGRGPLKLFF. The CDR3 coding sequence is TGTGCCAGCAGCTCGGGAAGGGGGCCCCTAAAACTGTTTTTT.

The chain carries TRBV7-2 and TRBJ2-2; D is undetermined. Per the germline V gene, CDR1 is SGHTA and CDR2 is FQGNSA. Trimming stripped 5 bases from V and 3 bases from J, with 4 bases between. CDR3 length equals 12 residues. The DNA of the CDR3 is TGTGCCAGCAGCGAGTACACCGGGGAGCTGTTTTTT. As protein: CASSEYTGELFF.

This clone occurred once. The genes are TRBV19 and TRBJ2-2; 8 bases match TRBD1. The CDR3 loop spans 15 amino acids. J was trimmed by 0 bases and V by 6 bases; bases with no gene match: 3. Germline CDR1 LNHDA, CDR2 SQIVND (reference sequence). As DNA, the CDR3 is TGTGCCAGTAGGCCACAGGGGGCGAACACCGGGGAGCTGTTTTTT. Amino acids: CASRPQGANTGELFF.

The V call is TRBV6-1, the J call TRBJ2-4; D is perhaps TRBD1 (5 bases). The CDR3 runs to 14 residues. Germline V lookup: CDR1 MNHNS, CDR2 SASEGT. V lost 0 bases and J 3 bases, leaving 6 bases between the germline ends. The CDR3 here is CASSEAQGKNIQYF. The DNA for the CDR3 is TGTGCCAGCAGTGAAGCTCAGGGCAAAAACATTCAGTACTTC.

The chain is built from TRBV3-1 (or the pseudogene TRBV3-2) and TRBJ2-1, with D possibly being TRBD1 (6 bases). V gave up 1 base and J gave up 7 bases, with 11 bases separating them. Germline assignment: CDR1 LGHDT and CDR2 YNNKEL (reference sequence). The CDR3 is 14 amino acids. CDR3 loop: CASSQAGTLNEQFF. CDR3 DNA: TGTGCCAGCAGCCAAGCCGGGACACTTAATGAGCAGTTCTTC.

The CDR3 DNA is TGTGCCAGTAGTCCCAAAGACAGGGTGTATAGCAATCAGCCCCAGCATTTT. This encodes CASSPKDRVYSNQPQHF. The chain uses TRBV19 and TRBJ1-5, with 7 bases aligning to TRBD1. V shed 5 bases, J shed 0 bases, and the junction held 10 bases outside the gene matches. Germline CDR1 LNHDA, CDR2 SQIVND (reference sequence). The CDR3 runs 17 residues.

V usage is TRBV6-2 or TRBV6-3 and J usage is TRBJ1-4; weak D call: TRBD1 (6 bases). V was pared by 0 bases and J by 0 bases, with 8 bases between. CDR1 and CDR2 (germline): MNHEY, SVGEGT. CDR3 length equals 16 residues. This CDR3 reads CASSYSRGSTNEKLFF. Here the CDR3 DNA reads TGTGCCAGCAGTTACTCCAGGGGATCAACTAATGAAAAACTGTTTTTT.

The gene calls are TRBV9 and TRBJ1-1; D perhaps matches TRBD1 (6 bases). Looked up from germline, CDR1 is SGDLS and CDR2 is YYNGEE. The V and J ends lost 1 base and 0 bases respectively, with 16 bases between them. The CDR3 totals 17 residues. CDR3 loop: CASSVRRGRGLNTEAFF. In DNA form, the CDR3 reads TGTGCCAGCAGCGTACGCAGGGGACGTGGATTGAACACTGAAGCTTTCTTT.